This TCR beta chain appears in the sequencing data of a study of cytomegalovirus exposure and HLA in healthy donors. Study-wide results and caveats: V segments that were indistinguishable, TRBV6-2 and TRBV6-3 among them, were omitted from analysis. According to a later analysis, donors in an Asian-associated ancestry cluster reportedly had fewer N-insertions than the roughly 660-donor mean. In a later analysis, most CMV-associated TCR beta chains appeared HLA-restricted. As immune exposure information, only CMV serostatus was available.

Note on this clone: Antigen unknown.

Germline loops: CDR1 SGHRS, CDR2 YFSETQ. The CDR3 has 13 amino acids. V lost 4 bases to trimming and J lost 3 bases, with 11 bases between them. With 60 Vbeta and 13 Jbeta primers, the PCR was carried out. The data were produced by immunoSEQ multiplex PCR, yet TCRdb's version contains in-frame clones alone and is incomplete. The top ten hold around 1.3% of the sample, which has 130,000 or so clones, 60% to 85% seen once. The chain has TRBV5-1 and TRBJ2-7, with D unresolved. This sequence originates from a woman aged 40 to 50 in good health and CMV-seronegative. Material: PBMCs. The CDR3 is CASSINQVYEQYF. DNA of the CDR3: TGCGCCAGCAGCATAAATCAGGTCTACGAGCAGTACTTC.